This entry concerns a single T cell receptor (beta chain). The antigen remains undetermined. The sample belongs to a study of T cell responses to AZD1222 COVID-19 vaccine. Study findings and constraints: Clonal diversity was possibly underestimated, and white British individuals and females predominated among donors. Nearly half of spike-specific TCRs reportedly go after variant regions that carry no mutations. An increase in Spike-specific TCR breadth and depth was observed after two AZD1222 doses.

V was clipped by 3 bases and J by 4 bases; unmatched bases: 3. Germline-derived CDR1 and CDR2 are SGHAT and FQDESV (reference sequence). CDR3 length equals 15 residues. Libraries were prepared by immunoSEQ multiplex PCR; TCRdb keeps only in-frame clonotypes and omits some of them. Among approximately 97,000 clones, 84% were seen once, and the ten largest hold over 15%. The chain combines TRBV11-1 with TRBJ2-3, with TRBD2 identical over 11 bases. Here the sequenced sample was peripheral blood, taken on day 0 of AZD1222 vaccination. This clonotype originated in an adult in good health. Written as DNA, the CDR3 is TGTGCCAGCAGCTTCACTAGCGGGAGATCAGATACGCAGTATTTT. Residues: CASSFTSGRSDTQYF.